One sample yielded the 17 T cell receptor beta chains listed below, sequenced in a study of cytomegalovirus exposure and HLA in healthy donors. The primer mix had 60 Vbeta and 13 Jbeta primers. Measured with immunoSEQ multiplex PCR; TCRdb has only the in-frame clones, and not every one. The sample consists of 100,000 to 150,000 clones, about 70% of them appearing once. The sequenced sample consisted of PBMCs. The receptors come from a male donor in good health and CMV-seronegative.

The chain is built from TRBV30 and TRBJ2-7; TRBD2 is a possible D gene (5 bases). CDR3 size: 13 residues. The V and J ends lost 8 bases and 3 bases respectively, with 17 bases between them. The germline V gene has CDR1 GTSNPN and CDR2 SVGIG (reference sequence). Here the CDR3 DNA reads TGTGCCCAGAGGGTCCGGACTGGCTACGAGCAGTACTTC. It encodes CAQRVRTGYEQYF. The complete variable domain, with remaining parts taken from reference TRBV30 and TRBJ2-7, reads SQTIHQWPATLVQPVGSPLSLECTVEGTSNPNLYWYRQAAGRGLQLLFYSVGIGQISSEVPQNLSASRPQDRQFILSSKKLLLSDSGFYLCAQRVRTGYEQYFGPGTRLTVT.

The V call is TRBV10-3, the J call TRBJ1-5; possibly TRBD1 for D (5 bases). V was pared by 8 bases and J by 5 bases, with 13 bases between. Germline V CDR1 and CDR2: ENHRY, SYGVKD. The CDR3 covers 13 residues. CDR3 DNA: TGTGCCATCGGCAGGGAAGCACATCAGCCCCAGCATTTT. Amino acids: CAIGREAHQPQHF.

This chain connects TRBV6-1 to TRBJ2-7, with a tentative D call TRBD1 (5 bases). Trimming removed 3 bases at V and 2 bases at J, with 17 bases between. The germline V gene encodes CDR1 MNHNS and CDR2 SASEGT. The length of the CDR3 is 16 residues. Here the CDR3 reads CASSDIRTLITYEQYF. The CDR3 DNA is TGTGCCAGCAGTGACATCCGGACACTTATTACCTACGAGCAGTACTTC.

The chain links TRBV5-1 to TRBJ2-1, with 12 bases lining up with TRBD2. Trimming took 4 bases from V and 4 from J; bases not matched to a gene: 3. The germline V gene encodes CDR1 SGHRS and CDR2 YFSETQ. The CDR3 spans 15 residues. In DNA form, the CDR3 reads TGCGCCAGCAGCCCCGGACTAGCGGGGTACAATGAGCAGTTCTTC. Its protein is CASSPGLAGYNEQFF.

Concerning this clone: One junction end disagrees with the germline gene, perhaps due to a read error. The chain combines TRBV7-2 with TRBJ2-7, with 11 bases lining up with TRBD2. In germline, CDR1 is SGHTA, CDR2 FQGNSA. The CDR3 totals 14 residues. CDR3 region: CASTLAGGSYEQYF. DNA for the CDR3: TGTGCCAGCACCTTAGCGGGAGGGTCCTACGAGCAGTACTTC.

The chain links TRBV10-1 to TRBJ2-5, with D perhaps TRBD1 (6 bases). The end of the DNA fits TRBJ2-7 better, so the J call may be wrong. This CDR3 contains 14 residues. In germline, CDR1 is WNHNN, CDR2 SYGVQD (reference sequence). The CDR3 is CASSGGPSAGEQYF. For the CDR3, the DNA is TGCGCCAGCAGTGGGGGGCCGTCAGCAGGCGAGCAGTACTTC.

The chain links TRBV9 to TRBJ1-2, with D tentatively TRBD1 (6 bases). CDR3 length: 16 residues. CDR1 and CDR2 from the germline V gene are SGDLS and YYNGEE. V was trimmed by 4 bases and J by 5 bases, leaving 21 bases between them. CDR3 bases: TGTGCCAGCAGCCAAAGGGTGGGACAACCGGAATATGGCTACACCTTC. Translated: CASSQRVGQPEYGYTF.

CDR3 nucleotides: TGTGCCAGTAGTATTGGGGCGCGGAGATACAATGAGCAGTTCTTC. Residues: CASSIGARRYNEQFF. This chain links TRBV19 with TRBJ2-1, with D perhaps TRBD1 (5 bases). Trimming left V 3 bases short and J 4 bases short, with 13 bases between. Germline values: CDR1 LNHDA, CDR2 SQIVND (reference sequence). The CDR3 is made up of 15 amino acids.

The CDR3 coding sequence is TGTGCCAGCACCCTGGGACAGAACACCGGGGAGCTGTTTTTT. It encodes CASTLGQNTGELFF. The chain joins TRBV6-5 to TRBJ2-2; D is perhaps TRBD1 (6 bases). From germline, CDR1 is MNHEY and CDR2 SVGAGI. V was pared by 7 bases and J by 1 base, with 10 bases between. The CDR3 sequence is 14 residues long.

The gene calls are TRBV7-3 and TRBJ2-1; 11 bases map to TRBD2. The CDR3 has 13 residues. Per germline, CDR1 SGHTA and CDR2 FQGTGA. Trimming took 5 bases from V and 9 from J; bases not matched to a gene: 3. The CDR3 coding sequence is TGTGCCAGCAGCCTAGCGGGGGGTAGTGAGCAGTTCTTC. This sequence encodes CASSLAGGSEQFF.

The gene calls are TRBV28 and TRBJ2-5, with D possibly TRBD2 on 6 matching bases. V was shortened by 3 bases and J by 3 bases, with 11 bases between the two germline ends. CDR1 and CDR2 from the germline V gene are MDHEN and SYDVKM. The CDR3 totals 14 residues. For the CDR3, the DNA is TGTGCCAGCAGTTTGCCCTCGGGGGAAGAGACCCAGTACTTC. Its protein is CASSLPSGEETQYF.

The chain links TRBV9 to TRBJ2-1; a possible D gene is TRBD1 (6 bases). The CDR3 loop spans 15 amino acids. Germline V gene lookup returns CDR1 SGDLS and CDR2 YYNGEE. Trimming took 2 bases from V and 7 from J, leaving 16 bases between them. The CDR3 sequence is CASSVSQGSGNEQFF. CDR3 DNA sequence: TGTGCCAGCAGCGTCAGTCAGGGGTCGGGAAATGAGCAGTTCTTC.

Here the CDR3 DNA reads TGTGCCAGCAGCTTGGACCCGGGACAGGGACTAAGGGGCACAGATACGCAGTATTTT. It codes for CASSLDPGQGLRGTDTQYF. This sequence joins TRBV5-4 and TRBJ2-3; 9 positions agree with TRBD1. Germline CDR1 reads SGHNT; CDR2 reads YYREEE (reference sequence). This CDR3 contains 19 residues. V shed 0 bases and J 1 base; nucleotides not matched to a gene: 12.

This chain uses TRBV7-2 with TRBJ2-2; perhaps TRBD2 as D (7 bases). CDR3 size: 12 residues. With 8 bases removed from V and 5 bases from J, the gap between germline ends came to 9 bases. Germline V CDR1 and CDR2: SGHTA, FQGNSA. CDR3 loop: CASEGGTGELFF. CDR3 coding DNA: TGTGCCAGCGAGGGGGGGACCGGGGAGCTGTTTTTT.

V usage is TRBV11-2 and J usage is TRBJ2-1, with TRBD2 matching 10 bases. CDR1 SGHAT and CDR2 FQNNGV come from the germline V gene. Trimming took 6 bases from V and 2 from J; bases not matched to a gene: 7. The CDR3 covers 16 residues. This CDR3 is CASRLTSGSAYNEQFF. The CDR3 DNA sequence: TGTGCCAGCAGATTGACTAGCGGGTCAGCCTACAATGAGCAGTTCTTC.

The rearrangement links TRBV30 to TRBJ2-1, with a possible D match to TRBD2 (5 bases). The CDR3 totals 13 residues. V was pared by 1 base and J by 8 bases, with 12 bases between. Germline CDR1 and CDR2: GTSNPN and SVGIG (reference sequence). The DNA of the CDR3 is TGTGCCTGGAGTGGGCTAGCAGTCGATGAGCAGTTCTTC. It codes for CAWSGLAVDEQFF.

The genes are TRBV9 and TRBJ2-2; 10 nucleotides agree with TRBD2. Germline CDR1 reads SGDLS; CDR2 reads YYNGEE. With 1 base clipped from V and 4 bases from J, the junction kept 4 bases outside the gene matches. This CDR3 contains 16 residues. The CDR3, as DNA: TGTGCCAGCAGCGTAACTAGCGGGATTACCACCGGGGAGCTGTTTTTT. This encodes CASSVTSGITTGELFF.